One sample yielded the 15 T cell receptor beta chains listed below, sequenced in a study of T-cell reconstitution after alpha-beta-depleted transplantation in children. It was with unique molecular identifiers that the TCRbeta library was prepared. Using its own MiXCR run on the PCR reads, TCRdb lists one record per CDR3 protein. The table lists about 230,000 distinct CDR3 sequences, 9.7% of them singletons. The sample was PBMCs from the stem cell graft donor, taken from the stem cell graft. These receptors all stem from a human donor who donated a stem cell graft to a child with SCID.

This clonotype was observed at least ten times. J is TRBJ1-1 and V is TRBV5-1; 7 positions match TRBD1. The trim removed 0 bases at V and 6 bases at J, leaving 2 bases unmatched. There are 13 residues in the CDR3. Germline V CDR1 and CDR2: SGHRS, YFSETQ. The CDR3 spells CASSLAQGPEAFF. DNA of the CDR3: TGCGCCAGCAGCTTGGCACAGGGGCCTGAAGCTTTCTTT.

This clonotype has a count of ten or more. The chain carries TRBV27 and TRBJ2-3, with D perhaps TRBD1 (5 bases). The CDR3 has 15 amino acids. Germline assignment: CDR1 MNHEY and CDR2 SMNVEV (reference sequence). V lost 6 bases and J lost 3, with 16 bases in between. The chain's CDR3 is CASSRILGVTDTQYF. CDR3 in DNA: TGTGCCAGCAGCCGAATCCTAGGGGTGACAGATACGCAGTATTTT.

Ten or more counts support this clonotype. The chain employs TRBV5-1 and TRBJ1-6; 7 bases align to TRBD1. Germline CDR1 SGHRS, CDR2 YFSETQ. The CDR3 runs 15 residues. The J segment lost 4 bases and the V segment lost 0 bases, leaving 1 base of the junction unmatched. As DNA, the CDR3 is TGCGCCAGCAGCTTGGAGGGACAGTATAATTCACCCCTCCACTTT. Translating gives CASSLEGQYNSPLHF.

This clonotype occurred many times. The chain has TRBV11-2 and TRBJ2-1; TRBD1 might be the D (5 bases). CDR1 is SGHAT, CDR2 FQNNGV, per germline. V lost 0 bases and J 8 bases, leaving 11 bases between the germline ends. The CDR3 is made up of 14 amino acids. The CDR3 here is CASSLDLRDYEQFF. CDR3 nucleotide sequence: TGTGCCAGCAGCTTAGATCTCAGGGATTATGAGCAGTTCTTC.

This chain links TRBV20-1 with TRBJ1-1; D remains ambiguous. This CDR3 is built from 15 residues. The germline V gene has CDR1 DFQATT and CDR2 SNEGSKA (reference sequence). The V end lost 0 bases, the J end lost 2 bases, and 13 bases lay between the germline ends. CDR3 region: CSARDGEAVNTEAFF. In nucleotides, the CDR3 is TGCAGTGCTAGAGATGGAGAGGCAGTCAACACTGAAGCTTTCTTT.

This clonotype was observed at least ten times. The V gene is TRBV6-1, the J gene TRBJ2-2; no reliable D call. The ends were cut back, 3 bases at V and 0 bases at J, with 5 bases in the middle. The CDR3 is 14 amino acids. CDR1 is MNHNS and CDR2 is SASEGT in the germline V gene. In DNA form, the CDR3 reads TGTGCCAGCAGTGAGCTACCGAACACCGGGGAGCTGTTTTTT. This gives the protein CASSELPNTGELFF.

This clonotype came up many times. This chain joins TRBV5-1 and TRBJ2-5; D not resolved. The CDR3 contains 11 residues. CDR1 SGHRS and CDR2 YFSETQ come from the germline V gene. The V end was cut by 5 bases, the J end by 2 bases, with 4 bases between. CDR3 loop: CASRGQETQYF. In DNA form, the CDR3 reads TGCGCCAGCAGGGGACAAGAGACCCAGTACTTC. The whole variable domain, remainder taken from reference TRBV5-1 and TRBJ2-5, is KAGVTQTPRYLIKTRGQQVTLSCSPISGHRSVSWYQQTPGQGLQFLFEYFSETQRNKGNFPGRFSGRQFSNSRSEMNVSTLELGDSALYLCASRGQETQYFGPGTRLLVL.

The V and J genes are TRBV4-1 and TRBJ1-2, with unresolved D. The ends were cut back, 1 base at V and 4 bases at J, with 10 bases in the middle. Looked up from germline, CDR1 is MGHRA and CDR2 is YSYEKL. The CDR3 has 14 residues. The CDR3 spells CASSQGTEIYGYTF. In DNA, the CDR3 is TGCGCCAGCAGCCAAGGGACGGAGATCTATGGCTACACCTTC.

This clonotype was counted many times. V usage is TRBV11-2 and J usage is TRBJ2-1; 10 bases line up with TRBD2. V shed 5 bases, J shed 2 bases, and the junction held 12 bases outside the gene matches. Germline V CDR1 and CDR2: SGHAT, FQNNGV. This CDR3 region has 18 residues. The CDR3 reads CASSPGASGGPTYNEQFF. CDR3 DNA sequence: TGTGCCAGCAGCCCCGGAGCTAGCGGGGGCCCCACCTACAATGAGCAGTTCTTC.

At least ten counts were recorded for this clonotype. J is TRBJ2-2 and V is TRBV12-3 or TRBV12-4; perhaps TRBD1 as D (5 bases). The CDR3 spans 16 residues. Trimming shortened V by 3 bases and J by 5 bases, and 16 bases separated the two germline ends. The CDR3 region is CASSFDDWGTTGELFF. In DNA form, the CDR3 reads TGTGCCAGCAGTTTCGATGATTGGGGCACTACCGGGGAGCTGTTTTTT.

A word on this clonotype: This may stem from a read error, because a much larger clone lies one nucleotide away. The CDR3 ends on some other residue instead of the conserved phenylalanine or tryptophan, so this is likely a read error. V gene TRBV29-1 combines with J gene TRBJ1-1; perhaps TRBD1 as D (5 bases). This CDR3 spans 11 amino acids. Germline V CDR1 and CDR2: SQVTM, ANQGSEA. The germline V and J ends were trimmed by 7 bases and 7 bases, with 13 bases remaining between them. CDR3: CSASRQLEAFL. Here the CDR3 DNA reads TGCAGCGCCTCACGACAGCTTGAAGCTTTCTTA.

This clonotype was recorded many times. CDR3 in DNA: TGTGCCAGCAGTTACGGGCAAGGACAAGCTTTCTTT. Translated, it gives CASSYGQGQAFF. The gene calls are TRBV6-6 and TRBJ1-1; D is unclear. The CDR3 length is 12 residues. The V gene lost 2 bases and the J gene lost 9 bases, with 10 bases spanning the gap. Germline V gene sequence: CDR1 MNHNY, CDR2 SVGAGI (reference sequence).

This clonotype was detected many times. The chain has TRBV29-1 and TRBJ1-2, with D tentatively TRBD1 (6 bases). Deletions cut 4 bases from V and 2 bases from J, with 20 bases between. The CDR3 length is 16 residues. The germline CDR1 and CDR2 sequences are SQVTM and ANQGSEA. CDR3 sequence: CSVARGWGLKNYGYTF. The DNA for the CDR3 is TGCAGCGTTGCCCGGGGTTGGGGGCTGAAAAACTATGGCTACACCTTC.

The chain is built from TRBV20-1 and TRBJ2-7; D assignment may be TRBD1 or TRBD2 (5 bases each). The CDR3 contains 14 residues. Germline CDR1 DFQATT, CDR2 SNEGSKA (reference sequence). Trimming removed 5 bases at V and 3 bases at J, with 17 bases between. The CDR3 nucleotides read TGCAGTGCTCGAGGGGATCTTAGAAACTACGAGCAGTACTTC. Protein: CSARGDLRNYEQYF.

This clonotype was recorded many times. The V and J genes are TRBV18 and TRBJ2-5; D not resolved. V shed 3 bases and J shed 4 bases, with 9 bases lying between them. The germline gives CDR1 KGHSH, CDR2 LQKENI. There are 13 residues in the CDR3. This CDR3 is CASSPTRRETQYF. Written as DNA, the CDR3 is TGTGCCAGCTCACCCACCAGGAGAGAGACCCAGTACTTC.